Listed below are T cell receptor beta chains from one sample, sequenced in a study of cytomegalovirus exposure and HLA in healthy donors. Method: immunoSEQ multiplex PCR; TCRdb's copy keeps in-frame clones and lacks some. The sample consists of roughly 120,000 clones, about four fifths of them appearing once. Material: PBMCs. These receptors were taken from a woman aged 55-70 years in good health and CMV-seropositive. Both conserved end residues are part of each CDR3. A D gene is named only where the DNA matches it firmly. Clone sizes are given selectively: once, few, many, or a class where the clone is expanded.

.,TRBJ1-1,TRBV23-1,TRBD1,CASSQWVPGGTEAFF,TGCGCCAGCAGTCAATGGGTCCCAGGGGGCACTGAAGCTTTCTTT
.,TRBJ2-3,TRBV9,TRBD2,CASSRISGGTDTQYF,TGTGCCAGCAGCCGGATTAGCGGGGGCACAGATACGCAGTATTTT
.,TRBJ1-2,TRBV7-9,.,CASSLGRERDYTF,TGTGCCAGCAGCTTAGGACGGGAAAGGGACTACACCTTC
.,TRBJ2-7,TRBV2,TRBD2,CAFRLAGAITSYEQYF,TGTGCCTTCCGACTAGCGGGGGCGATTACGTCCTACGAGCAGTACTTC
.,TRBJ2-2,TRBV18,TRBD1,CASSPPVGGWTGELFF,TGTGCCAGCTCACCACCGGTAGGGGGCTGGACCGGGGAGCTGTTTTTT
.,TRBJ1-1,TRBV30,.,CAWTGLRRGVDTEAFF,TGTGCCTGGACGGGTTTAAGGAGGGGAGTGGACACTGAAGCTTTCTTT
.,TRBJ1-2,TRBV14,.,CASSQDYSYGYTF,TGTGCCAGCAGCCAAGATTACAGCTATGGCTACACCTTC
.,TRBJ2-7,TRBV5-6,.,CASSLVRGAYEQYF,TGTGCCAGCAGCTTGGTCAGGGGAGCCTACGAGCAGTACTTC
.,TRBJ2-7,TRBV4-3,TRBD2,CASSPRLGGALPEQYF,TGCGCCAGCAGCCCCAGACTCGGGGGGGCCCTCCCCGAGCAGTACTTC
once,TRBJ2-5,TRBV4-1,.,CASSPHLGVAQETQYF,TGCGCCAGCAGCCCCCACCTAGGGGTTGCTCAAGAGACCCAGTACTTC
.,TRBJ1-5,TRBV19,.,CASTEGNQPQHF,TGTGCCTCAACCGAGGGCAATCAGCCCCAGCATTTT
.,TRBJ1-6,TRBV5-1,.,CASSLRGDRGTPLHF,TGCGCCAGCAGCTTGCGGGGGGATCGGGGGACACCCCTCCACTTT
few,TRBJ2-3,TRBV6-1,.,CASSGGASPTADTQYF,TGTGCCAGCAGTGGCGGAGCCTCCCCCACGGCAGATACGCAGTATTTT
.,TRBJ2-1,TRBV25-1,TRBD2,CASRGLTGGASEQFF,TGTGCCAGCAGGGGCCTAACGGGAGGTGCTAGTGAGCAGTTCTTC
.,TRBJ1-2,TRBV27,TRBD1,CASSLRGNRGYGYTF,TGTGCCAGCAGTTTAAGGGGAAACAGGGGCTATGGCTACACCTTC
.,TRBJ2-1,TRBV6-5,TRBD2,CASSYSAGVDYNEQFF,TGTGCCAGCAGTTACTCCGCGGGGGTGGATTACAATGAGCAGTTCTTC
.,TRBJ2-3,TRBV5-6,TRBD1,CASSVTTGLSSDTQYF,TGTGCCAGCAGCGTAACGACAGGGCTTAGTTCAGATACGCAGTATTTT